The 20 T cell receptor beta chains in this list originate from one sample, sequenced in a study of blood T cell repertoires in COVID-19. Profiled with immunoSEQ multiplex PCR; TCRdb holds only in-frame clones, not every one. The repertoire has some 95,000 clones, about 78% of them found once; the top ten carry nearly 9%. Specimen: peripheral blood. These receptors originate from a man between 50 and 59 years old who had recovered from COVID-19.

The chain joins TRBV5-1 to TRBJ1-1; TRBD1 might be the D (5 bases). V was pared by 7 bases and J by 5 bases, with 21 bases between. The CDR3 totals 15 residues. Per the germline V gene, CDR1 is SGHRS and CDR2 is YFSETQ. The CDR3 reads CASGHSGGSRTEAFF. The CDR3 nucleotides are TGCGCCAGCGGCCATTCGGGGGGGTCAAGGACTGAAGCTTTCTTT.

The chain links TRBV9 to TRBJ1-2; 8 bases are shared with TRBD1. The CDR3 totals 15 residues. CDR1 is SGDLS, CDR2 YYNGEE, per germline. J was trimmed by 4 bases and V by 4 bases; bases with no gene match: 9. CDR3 amino acids: CASSPGQGTLYGYTF. CDR3 in DNA: TGTGCCAGCAGCCCCGGACAGGGTACGCTCTATGGCTACACCTTC.

Written as DNA, the CDR3 is TGCGCCAGCAGCTTGGAGGGGGTCAGATATGGCTACACCTTC. Translating it yields CASSLEGVRYGYTF. This chain connects TRBV5-1 to TRBJ1-2; D possibly corresponds to TRBD1 (6 bases). The CDR3 is 14 residues long. CDR1 and CDR2 (germline): SGHRS, YFSETQ. V lost 0 bases and J 5 bases, leaving 11 bases between the germline ends.

This rearrangement joins TRBV19 to TRBJ1-4, with D uncertain. The V gene lost 7 bases and the J gene lost 2 bases, with 8 bases spanning the gap. This CDR3 is built from 13 residues. The V gene's germline CDR1 is LNHDA and CDR2 SQIVND (reference sequence). In DNA form, the CDR3 reads TGTGCCAGTAAGAGGTCCACTAATGAAAAACTGTTTTTT. Amino acid sequence: CASKRSTNEKLFF.

The V gene is TRBV4-2, the J gene TRBJ2-2; tentative D call: TRBD1 (6 bases). V was cut by 4 bases and J by 1 base, with 10 bases left in between. This CDR3 spans 15 amino acids. Germline assignment: CDR1 LGHNA and CDR2 YNFKEQ. CDR3 loop: CASSREGGNTGELFF. CDR3 bases: TGTGCCAGCAGCCGAGAAGGGGGGAACACCGGGGAGCTGTTTTTT.

This rearrangement joins TRBV2 to TRBJ2-3, with TRBD1 as a possible D gene (5 bases). V was cut by 7 bases and J by 1 base, with 9 bases left in between. CDR1 is SNHLY and CDR2 is FYNNEI in the germline V gene. This CDR3 contains 13 residues. CDR3: CASTRRGTDTQYF. The CDR3 DNA sequence: TGTGCCAGCACCCGCAGGGGCACAGATACGCAGTATTTT.

V gene TRBV4-1 combines with J gene TRBJ1-1, with D tentatively TRBD1 (6 bases). Between the trimmed V and J ends, which lost 0 bases and 9 bases, there was a span of 17 bases. CDR3 length: 15 residues. CDR1 MGHRA and CDR2 YSYEKL come from the germline V gene. This chain's CDR3 is CASSQEGASGDKAFF. The CDR3 DNA is TGCGCCAGCAGCCAAGAGGGGGCTAGTGGGGATAAAGCTTTCTTT.

This chain links TRBV4-3 with TRBJ2-1, with 8 bases fitting TRBD2. Germline loops: CDR1 LGHNA, CDR2 YSLEER. The CDR3 runs 15 residues. V shed 0 bases, J shed 8 bases, and the junction held 6 bases outside the gene matches. CDR3 nucleotides: TGCGCCAGCAGCCAAGAAGCGGGGGTTACTCATGAGCAGTTCTTC. Encoded protein: CASSQEAGVTHEQFF.

This clone showed up just a few times. This chain links TRBV5-4 with TRBJ1-2; 7 bases map to TRBD1. Germline CDR1 and CDR2: SGHNT and YYREEE (reference sequence). The junction had 8 bases not matched to a gene; V was cut back by 3 bases and J by 6 bases. This CDR3 spans 14 amino acids. The CDR3 nucleotides are TGTGCCAGCAGCTGGGGGACAACAGGGGATGGCTACACCTTC. This gives the protein CASSWGTTGDGYTF.

The V call is TRBV7-8, the J call TRBJ2-5; the match to TRBD1 covers 11 bases. The CDR3 runs to 17 residues. Germline V gene data show CDR1 as SGHVS and CDR2 as FQNEAQ. V lost 1 base to trimming and J lost 4 bases; unmatched junction nucleotides: 8. CDR3 region: CASSLGARTGGRETQYF. Written as DNA, the CDR3 is TGTGCCAGCAGCTTAGGGGCCCGGACAGGGGGCAGAGAGACCCAGTACTTC.

The rearrangement uses TRBV7-2 and TRBJ1-6; the D gene is possibly TRBD1 (5 bases). This CDR3 is built from 14 residues. V lost 3 bases to trimming and J lost 5 bases, with 8 bases between them. Germline V lookup: CDR1 SGHTA, CDR2 FQGNSA. The CDR3 DNA sequence: TGTGCCAGCAGCTTGGGGCGGAATAATTCACCCCTCCACTTT. Translating gives CASSLGRNNSPLHF.

This clone was observed once. The chain links TRBV7-2 to TRBJ2-5, with 7 positions matching TRBD2. The CDR3 runs 15 residues. Looked up from germline, CDR1 is SGHTA and CDR2 is FQGNSA. V trimming: 5 bases; J trimming: 4 bases; junction bases outside the gene matches: 10. The CDR3 reads CASSLGGVRSETQYF. The DNA for the CDR3 is TGTGCCAGCAGCCTTGGGGGGGTTAGATCAGAGACCCAGTACTTC. Full variable domain (remainder filled in from reference TRBV7-2 and TRBJ2-5): GAGVSQSPSNKVTEKGKDVELRCDPISGHTALYWYRQSLGQGLEFLIYFQGNSAPDKSGLPSDRFSAERTGGSVSTLTIQRTQQEDSAVYLCASSLGGVRSETQYFGPGTRLLVL.

This clone occurred a few times. The same CDR3 is also encoded by other DNA sequences in this sample. The rearrangement links TRBV4-1 to TRBJ2-2; 9 bases align to TRBD1. Germline CDR1 is MGHRA and CDR2 is YSYEKL. This CDR3 region has 15 residues. V lost 4 bases and J lost 7; bases outside the gene matches: 7. This CDR3 is CASSLRDRDSGELFF. The DNA for the CDR3 is TGCGCCAGCAGCCTCCGGGACAGGGATAGCGGGGAGCTGTTTTTT.

The gene calls are TRBV7-2 and TRBJ2-5; TRBD1 aligns across 7 bases. V trimming: 1 base; J trimming: 3 bases; junction bases outside the gene matches: 2. The CDR3 runs to 14 residues. Germline CDR1 reads SGHTA; CDR2 reads FQGNSA. The CDR3 protein is CASSLVGTEETQYF. DNA for the CDR3: TGTGCCAGCAGCTTAGTAGGGACAGAAGAGACCCAGTACTTC.

The gene calls are TRBV11-3 and TRBJ2-2, with 15 bases lining up with TRBD2. V dropped 5 bases and J dropped 6; count of bases not matched to a gene: 7. CDR1 and CDR2 (germline): SGHNT, YENEEA. This CDR3 region has 17 residues. The CDR3: CASSRDWTSGRAGELFF. The CDR3 DNA reads as TGTGCCAGCAGCCGAGACTGGACTAGCGGGAGGGCCGGGGAGCTGTTTTTT.

This chain connects TRBV7-2 to TRBJ2-7; D call uncertain. This CDR3 region has 14 residues. V was shortened by 5 bases and J by 6 bases, with 17 bases between the two germline ends. The V gene's germline CDR1 is SGHTA and CDR2 FQGNSA. The CDR3 DNA sequence: TGTGCCAGCAGCCCCCGCCTCCCAGTCGCCGAGCAGTACTTC. Protein product: CASSPRLPVAEQYF.

This clone occurred a few times. One end of the junction does not line up with germline, which may come from a read error. V gene TRBV18 combines with J gene TRBJ2-3; 7 positions match TRBD2. Germline V gene lookup returns CDR1 KGHSH and CDR2 LQKENI. The CDR3 length is 12 residues. The DNA of the CDR3 is TGTGCCAGCTCACCAGGCGACTCCCGGGAGGATTTT. Amino acids: CASSPGDSREDF.

This clone has just one count. The chain uses TRBV18 and TRBJ1-3, with 7 bases matching TRBD1. Trimming cost V 3 bases and J 0 bases; bases outside gene matches: 5. Germline V lookup: CDR1 KGHSH, CDR2 LQKENI. This CDR3 region has 16 residues. Here the CDR3 reads CASSPRQGDSGNTIYF. DNA for the CDR3: TGTGCCAGCTCACCTAGACAGGGAGACTCTGGAAACACCATATATTTT. The full variable domain, its missing parts supplied by reference TRBV18 and TRBJ1-3, is NAGVMQNPRHLVRRRGQEARLRCSPMKGHSHVYWYRQLPEEGLKFMVYLQKENIIDESGMPKERFSAEFPKEGPSILRIQQVVRGDSAAYFCASSPRQGDSGNTIYFGEGSWLTVV.

This clone was counted a single time. The chain joins TRBV29-1 to TRBJ2-3, with 11 bases identical to TRBD2. Trimming removed 5 bases from V and 0 bases from J; junction bases left unmatched: 7. This CDR3 spans 16 amino acids. CDR1 is SQVTM, CDR2 ANQGSEA, per germline. In nucleotides, the CDR3 is TGCAGCGTTATACTAGCGGGGGCCTTTAGCACAGATACGCAGTATTTT. It encodes CSVILAGAFSTDTQYF.

V usage is TRBV10-3 and J usage is TRBJ2-3, with 10 bases fitting TRBD2. The CDR3 extends over 17 amino acids. Germline trimming cut 6 bases from V and 0 bases from J; bases unmatched to any gene: 9. CDR1 is ENHRY, CDR2 SYGVKD, per germline. The CDR3 spells CAISAFSSGGSTDTQYF. The CDR3 DNA reads TGTGCCATCAGCGCATTTTCTAGCGGGGGAAGCACAGATACGCAGTATTTT.